The 31 T cell receptor beta chains given below trace back to one sample, sequenced in a study of T-cell reconstitution after alpha-beta-depleted transplantation in children. Researchers prepared the TCRbeta library using unique molecular identifiers, the study reports. Each CDR3 protein gets one entry after TCRdb re-called the PCR reads with MiXCR. In the table there are fewer than 550,000 distinct CDR3 sequences, roughly 11% of which are singletons. The sequenced sample was PBMCs, mostly from graft donor cells, obtained 180 days after TCRalphabeta/CD19-depleted stem cell transplant. The receptors derive from a female patient aged 2-9 years who had a stem cell transplant for aplastic anemia, so the T cells may come from the graft donor.

The chain combines TRBV5-4 with TRBJ2-1; D call uncertain. The CDR3 contains 14 residues. Trimming removed 4 bases from V and 5 bases from J, with 13 bases in between. CDR1 SGHNT and CDR2 YYREEE come from the germline V gene (reference sequence). CDR3 coding DNA: TGTGCCAGCAGCACCATGCCCGGAGACAATGAGCAGTTCTTC. Its protein product is CASSTMPGDNEQFF.

This clonotype was seen only a few times. The chain combines TRBV12-3 or TRBV12-4 with TRBJ1-2, with 7 bases matching TRBD1. The CDR3 is made up of 16 amino acids. V dropped 3 bases and J dropped 9; count of bases not matched to a gene: 16. The CDR3, as DNA: TGTGCCAGCAGTTTGAAGGTCAGGGGGTGGCCGTATTGCTACACCTTC. This translates into CASSLKVRGWPYCYTF.

This clonotype was counted many times. The chain uses TRBV7-9 and TRBJ2-1; no definite D call. Trimming removed 4 bases at V and 2 bases at J, with 12 bases between. CDR1 is SEHNR and CDR2 is FQNEAQ in the germline V gene (reference sequence). This CDR3 region has 15 residues. For the CDR3, the DNA is TGTGCCAGCAGCTCCCCTGGCGGCCCCTACAATGAGCAGTTCTTC. This sequence encodes CASSSPGGPYNEQFF.

J is TRBJ1-5 and V is TRBV20-1; D gene unclear. Trimming stripped 3 bases from V and 3 bases from J, with 12 bases between. Germline CDR1 is DFQATT and CDR2 is SNEGSKA (reference sequence). The CDR3 runs to 14 residues. The CDR3 bases are TGCAGTGCTAGCTTGGGAGGCGTCAATCAGCCCCAGCATTTT. This sequence encodes CSASLGGVNQPQHF.

This clonotype was found a few times. This chain uses TRBV19 with TRBJ2-1, with 8 bases identical to TRBD2. Germline CDR1 LNHDA, CDR2 SQIVND (reference sequence). The V gene end was trimmed by 7 bases and the J gene end by 7 bases; junction bases not matched to a gene: 12. The CDR3 runs 15 residues. The CDR3 reads CASKLAGGWLNEQFF. CDR3 sequence (DNA): TGTGCCAGTAAGCTGGCGGGAGGTTGGCTGAATGAGCAGTTCTTC.

V is TRBV29-1 and J is TRBJ1-2; the match to TRBD1 covers 7 bases. The junction had 5 bases not matched to a gene; V was cut back by 7 bases and J by 0 bases. The CDR3 is 13 residues long. Germline CDR1 is SQVTM and CDR2 is ANQGSEA. The CDR3 region has the DNA TGCAGCGGGAGGACAGGAGCTAACTATGGCTACACCTTC. Translating it yields CSGRTGANYGYTF.

The rearrangement joins TRBV4-1 to TRBJ2-7, with 8 positions matching TRBD2. The CDR3 runs to 15 residues. CDR1 is MGHRA and CDR2 is YSYEKL in the germline V gene. J was trimmed by 0 bases and V by 2 bases; bases with no gene match: 3. The CDR3 spells CASSQLAGSSYEQYV. The CDR3 nucleotides read TGCGCCAGCAGCCAACTAGCGGGTAGCTCCTACGAGCAGTACGTC.

In this sample, this clonotype turned up many times. This chain joins TRBV4-1 and TRBJ1-3; D is uncertain. Germline CDR1 reads MGHRA; CDR2 reads YSYEKL. V was shortened by 4 bases and J by 0 bases, with 10 bases between the two germline ends. CDR3 size: 15 residues. The CDR3 DNA reads TGCGCCAGCAGCCGGATGGCAATCTCTGGAAACACCATATATTTT. Translated, it gives CASSRMAISGNTIYF.

The chain couples TRBV11-2 to TRBJ1-2; TRBD1 aligns across 10 bases. This CDR3 is 16 amino acids long. The V gene end was trimmed by 3 bases and the J gene end by 4 bases; junction bases not matched to a gene: 8. Germline V gene sequence: CDR1 SGHAT, CDR2 FQNNGV. The CDR3 region is CASSLPGTGAGYGYTF. CDR3 nucleotides: TGTGCCAGCAGCTTGCCCGGGACAGGGGCCGGCTATGGCTACACCTTC.

About this clonotype: A much larger clone differs from this one at a single base, so this may be a read error. This rearrangement joins TRBV29-1 to TRBJ2-2, with a possible D match to TRBD1 (5 bases). The CDR3 runs 15 residues. CDR1 is SQVTM and CDR2 is ANQGSEA in the germline V gene. The CDR3 loop reads CRVSPLTGATGELFF. DNA for the CDR3: TGCAGAGTTTCGCCGCTGACTGGGGCCACCGGGGAGCTGTTTTTT.

The chain has TRBV7-9 and TRBJ2-5; D is undetermined. Trimming left V 3 bases short and J 5 bases short, with 19 bases between. Germline-derived CDR1 and CDR2 are SEHNR and FQNEAQ (reference sequence). The CDR3 spans 16 residues. CDR3 sequence (DNA): TGTGCCAGCAGCTTGGTGACGCCCACTGGATTGGAGACCCAGTACTTC. Residues: CASSLVTPTGLETQYF.

This rearrangement joins TRBV27 to TRBJ2-7; 8 positions agree with TRBD2. The CDR3 runs to 15 residues. Losses at the gene ends were 2 bases for V and 2 bases for J; bases not matched to a gene: 5. Germline lookup yields CDR1 MNHEY and CDR2 SMNVEV (reference sequence). The CDR3 loop is CASSLIAGTPYEQYF. The CDR3 region has the DNA TGTGCCAGCAGTTTAATAGCGGGAACCCCCTACGAGCAGTACTTC.

This clonotype was seen a few times. This chain connects TRBV7-2 to TRBJ1-5; D call uncertain. V lost 1 base to trimming and J lost 7 bases, with 17 bases between them. Germline CDR1 reads SGHTA; CDR2 reads FQGNSA. The CDR3 runs to 16 residues. CDR3 DNA sequence: TGTGCCAGCAGCTTAGGGGGATCCAGACTCGGGCAGCCCCAGCATTTT. It encodes CASSLGGSRLGQPQHF. The whole variable domain, remainder taken from reference TRBV7-2 and TRBJ1-5, is GAGVSQSPSNKVTEKGKDVELRCDPISGHTALYWYRQSLGQGLEFLIYFQGNSAPDKSGLPSDRFSAERTGGSVSTLTIQRTQQEDSAVYLCASSLGGSRLGQPQHFGDGTRLSIL.

This clonotype appeared many times. J is TRBJ2-5 and V is TRBV5-4; D gene uncertain. This CDR3 comprises 12 residues. Trimming removed 3 bases from V and 3 bases from J, with 6 bases in between. Per germline, CDR1 SGHNT and CDR2 YYREEE (reference sequence). The CDR3 loop reads CASSYTEETQYF. DNA of the CDR3: TGTGCCAGCAGCTACACAGAAGAGACCCAGTACTTC.

This clonotype turned up a few times. This rearrangement joins TRBV12-3 or TRBV12-4 to TRBJ1-1; D uncertain. The CDR3 has 13 amino acids. Trimming took 5 bases from V and 7 from J, leaving 14 bases between them. DNA for the CDR3: TGTGCCAGCAGTCAATCCGACGGGAATGAAGCTTTCTTT. This encodes CASSQSDGNEAFF.

This chain links TRBV28 with TRBJ2-7; 7 positions match TRBD1. V was pared by 7 bases and J by 0 bases, with 9 bases of the junction left unmatched. Germline CDR1 and CDR2: MDHEN and SYDVKM. The CDR3 has 15 residues. CDR3 sequence: CASTRDSQSSYEQYV. The CDR3, as DNA: TGTGCCAGCACCCGGGACAGTCAAAGCTCCTACGAGCAGTACGTC.

This clonotype was recorded at least ten times. The V gene is TRBV9, the J gene TRBJ2-2; D unclear. CDR1 is SGDLS and CDR2 is YYNGEE in the germline V gene. There are 12 residues in the CDR3. Trimming removed 2 bases from V and 2 bases from J, with 1 base in between. CDR3 nucleotides: TGTGCCAGCAGCGTTAACACCGGGGAGCTGTTTTTT. Translation: CASSVNTGELFF.

This chain connects TRBV29-1 to TRBJ2-3; the D gene could be TRBD1 or TRBD2 (7 bases each). Trimming removed 7 bases at V and 1 base at J, with 15 bases between. CDR3 length: 14 residues. Germline V CDR1 and CDR2: SQVTM, ANQGSEA. Written as DNA, the CDR3 is TGCAGCGGGGGGGGACAGCACCGCACAGATACGCAGTATTTT. Its translation: CSGGGQHRTDTQYF.

This clonotype was seen only a few times. The V call is TRBV20-1, the J call TRBJ2-1; weak D call: TRBD1 (5 bases). V was pared by 1 base and J by 9 bases, with 22 bases between. Per germline, CDR1 DFQATT and CDR2 SNEGSKA (reference sequence). The CDR3 spans 16 residues. The CDR3 here is CSARGNGVGAKSEQFF. The CDR3 DNA sequence: TGCAGTGCTAGAGGGAATGGGGTAGGGGCAAAGAGTGAGCAGTTCTTC.

The chain carries TRBV10-3 and TRBJ2-1; TRBD1 matches at 9 bases. Germline CDR1 is ENHRY and CDR2 is SYGVKD. There are 20 residues in the CDR3. V lost 8 bases to trimming and J lost 2 bases; unmatched junction nucleotides: 22. The CDR3 here is CAIGIPGQGRMGGTYNEQFF. CDR3 DNA: TGTGCCATCGGTATCCCGGGACAGGGTCGGATGGGAGGAACCTACAATGAGCAGTTCTTC.

This clonotype showed up just a few times. The chain recombines TRBV7-3 with TRBJ2-5, with 8 bases identical to TRBD1. This CDR3 has 14 amino acids. CDR1 and CDR2 from the germline V gene are SGHTA and FQGTGA. V was pared by 5 bases and J by 7 bases, with 9 bases of the junction left unmatched. CDR3: CASSPTDRVGTQYF. The CDR3 DNA reads TGTGCCAGCAGCCCCACGGACAGGGTGGGGACCCAGTACTTC.

This clonotype has only a few counts. V is TRBV7-3 and J is TRBJ2-6; D possibly corresponds to TRBD1 (6 bases). CDR3 length: 18 residues. Germline CDR1 is SGHTA and CDR2 is FQGTGA. V was cut by 2 bases and J by 3 bases, with 17 bases left in between. The CDR3 region is CASSLLQGRVGGANVLTF. CDR3 nucleotides: TGTGCCAGCAGCTTATTGCAGGGGCGCGTGGGTGGGGCCAACGTCCTGACTTTC.

The sample holds a few counts of this clonotype. The V call is TRBV28, the J call TRBJ2-5, with 8 bases lining up with TRBD2. V dropped 6 bases and J dropped 4; count of bases not matched to a gene: 7. From germline, CDR1 is MDHEN and CDR2 SYDVKM. The length of the CDR3 is 14 residues. The CDR3 nucleotides read TGTGCCAGCAGCCGACCCGGACTAGCAGAGACCCAGTACTTC. Translation gives CASSRPGLAETQYF.

The chain is built from TRBV7-8 and TRBJ2-7, with D perhaps TRBD1 or TRBD2 (7 bases each). This CDR3 has 17 amino acids. Trimming stripped 0 bases from V and 3 bases from J, with 18 bases between. Germline V gene lookup returns CDR1 SGHVS and CDR2 FQNEAQ. CDR3 in amino acids: CASSLASRAGGDYEQYF. The DNA of the CDR3 is TGTGCCAGCAGCTTAGCAAGCAGAGCAGGGGGGGACTACGAGCAGTACTTC.

This clonotype has a handful of counts. The J gene is TRBJ2-1, the V gene TRBV3-1; D is possibly TRBD1 or TRBD2 (5 bases each). The CDR3 is 13 amino acids. Germline V gene data show CDR1 as LGHDT and CDR2 as YNNKEL (reference sequence). V lost 4 bases to trimming and J lost 9 bases, with 13 bases between them. The CDR3 protein is CASSPGTTLEQFF. The CDR3 DNA reads as TGTGCCAGCAGCCCCGGGACGACTCTTGAGCAGTTCTTC.

This clonotype was observed a few times. The V and J genes are TRBV12-3 or TRBV12-4 and TRBJ1-2; D gene ambiguous. The V and J ends lost 3 bases and 4 bases respectively, with 9 bases between them. The CDR3 spans 13 residues. The CDR3 region is CASSLIELYGYTF. CDR3 DNA sequence: TGTGCCAGCAGTTTGATCGAGCTCTATGGCTACACCTTC.

This clonotype was recorded at least ten times. This sequence joins TRBV9 and TRBJ2-7; 7 bases are shared with TRBD2. Germline lookup yields CDR1 SGDLS and CDR2 YYNGEE. The J segment lost 2 bases and the V segment lost 4 bases, leaving 6 bases of the junction unmatched. The CDR3 is 14 residues long. The CDR3: CASSQGLLTYEQYF. In DNA, the CDR3 is TGTGCCAGCAGCCAGGGACTACTAACCTACGAGCAGTACTTC.

The chain employs TRBV12-3 or TRBV12-4 and TRBJ2-6, with D perhaps given as TRBD1 or TRBD2 (6 bases each). The CDR3 loop spans 16 amino acids. V was clipped by 7 bases and J by 3 bases, with 16 bases between them. The CDR3 sequence is CASTRGGRDGANVLTF. The CDR3 DNA reads as TGTGCCAGCACCCGAGGGGGGCGTGATGGGGCCAACGTCCTGACTTTC.

This clonotype was seen repeatedly, ten times or more. V and J are TRBV10-3 and TRBJ1-6; a possible D gene is TRBD1 (5 bases). The V end lost 4 bases, the J end lost 8 bases, and 15 bases lay between the germline ends. The CDR3 loop spans 15 amino acids. Per the germline V gene, CDR1 is ENHRY and CDR2 is SYGVKD. CDR3 protein: CAISGWPGSHSPLHF. In DNA form, the CDR3 reads TGTGCCATCAGTGGGTGGCCAGGGTCGCATTCACCCCTCCACTTT.

The CDR3 DNA sequence: TGTGCCAGCAGTTTGGGGGGGCGGGCTGAAGCTTTCTTT. This gives the protein CASSLGGRAEAFF. The V gene is TRBV12-3 or TRBV12-4, the J gene TRBJ1-1; D might be TRBD1 (6 bases). The CDR3 has 13 residues. Trimming took 3 bases from V and 6 from J, leaving 11 bases between them.

This clonotype showed up just a few times. This rearrangement joins TRBV4-3 to TRBJ2-1; 13 bases are a match to TRBD2. Germline values: CDR1 LGHNA, CDR2 YSLEER. This CDR3 spans 18 amino acids. V dropped 0 bases and J dropped 4; count of bases not matched to a gene: 6. The CDR3: CASSQDSPGLAGYNEQFF. The CDR3 nucleotides are TGCGCCAGCAGCCAAGATAGTCCGGGACTAGCGGGATACAATGAGCAGTTCTTC.